Below, 27 T cell receptor beta chains from the same sample are listed, as sequenced in a study of metastatic and nonmetastatic thyroid tumors. From the PCR reads, TCRdb re-called clones with MiXCR. Of 25,000 to 35,000 clones listed, 10% to 13% were seen once; the top ten hold roughly a sixth. Before thyroid surgery, none of the patients had received any treatment. The sequenced material came from blood. The receptors were sampled from a female donor with papillary thyroid cancer or a benign thyroid nodule (not recorded which). Some clones in this sample may be carry-over from other donors' samples.

This clone was seen a handful of times. The V call is TRBV6-6, the J call TRBJ1-1; TRBD1 agrees at 8 bases. CDR1 is MNHNY and CDR2 is SVGAGI in the germline V gene (reference sequence). CDR3 size: 17 residues. The V segment lost 0 bases and the J segment 7 bases; nucleotides outside the gene matches: 13. The CDR3 is CASSYSNQGAAGIEAFF. The CDR3 coding sequence is TGTGCCAGCAGTTACTCGAATCAGGGGGCGGCCGGTATTGAAGCTTTCTTT.

This clone was detected many times. The genes are TRBV13 and TRBJ1-5, with unresolved D. CDR3 length: 15 residues. V shed 0 bases and J shed 1 base, with 7 bases lying between them. CDR1 PRHDT and CDR2 FYEKMQ come from the germline V gene (reference sequence). The CDR3: CASSLGRRSNQPQHF. The DNA of the CDR3 is TGTGCCAGCAGCTTAGGGCGACGGAGCAATCAGCCCCAGCATTTT.

This clone was seen many times. The chain couples TRBV24-1 to TRBJ2-7; TRBD1 matches at 9 bases. Germline V gene lookup returns CDR1 KGHDR and CDR2 SFDVKD. J gave up 7 bases and V 3 bases, and 6 bases lay outside the gene matches. This CDR3 spans 14 amino acids. CDR3 residues: CATSDRTGVGEQYF. The CDR3 DNA sequence: TGTGCCACCAGTGATCGGACAGGGGTAGGAGAGCAGTACTTC.

In its sample, this clone ranks as medium-sized (0.01 to 0.1%). The chain has TRBV6-1 and TRBJ2-7, with D possibly matching TRBD2 (5 bases). CDR1 is MNHNS, CDR2 SASEGT, per germline. The CDR3 sequence is 14 residues long. V was shortened by 4 bases and J by 1 base, with 11 bases between the two germline ends. CDR3 sequence: CASSVRGASYEQYF. The DNA for the CDR3 is TGTGCCAGCAGTGTCCGGGGAGCTTCCTACGAGCAGTACTTC.

The table lists this clone with a few counts. The J gene is TRBJ1-3, the V gene TRBV30; D perhaps matches TRBD1 (6 bases). The CDR3 totals 15 residues. The germline V gene encodes CDR1 GTSNPN and CDR2 SVGIG (reference sequence). The V end was cut by 0 bases, the J end by 6 bases, with 15 bases between. As DNA, the CDR3 is TGTGCCTGGAGTGTAGGGAGGGGGGGCGTAAACACCATATATTTT. This translates into CAWSVGRGGVNTIYF.

This clone was seen ten or more times. The genes are TRBV7-9 and TRBJ2-1; 7 positions agree with TRBD2. CDR1 and CDR2 from the germline V gene are SEHNR and FQNEAQ (reference sequence). The CDR3 length is 14 residues. V gave up 5 bases and J gave up 6 bases; unmatched junction bases: 7. CDR3 sequence reads: CASSPDTSANEQFF. The DNA of the CDR3 is TGTGCCAGCAGCCCGGATACTAGCGCCAATGAGCAGTTCTTC.

This clone has at least ten counts. The CDR3: CASSIVLAEAAGDTQYF. DNA for the CDR3: TGTGCCAGTAGTATTGTGCTAGCGGAGGCGGCGGGGGATACGCAGTATTTT. The rearrangement uses TRBV19 and TRBJ2-3; 7 nucleotides align to TRBD2. Germline V gene sequence: CDR1 LNHDA, CDR2 SQIVND (reference sequence). CDR3 length: 17 amino acids. Unmatched junction bases numbered 15, after V lost 3 bases and J lost 6 bases.

This clone was counted ten times or more. This could be a read error, since a much larger clone is one nucleotide away. This chain connects TRBV4-1 to TRBJ2-5; TRBD1 is a possible D gene (7 bases). Germline loops: CDR1 MGHRA, CDR2 YSYEKL. There are 14 residues in the CDR3. The CDR3 nucleotides read TGCGCCAGCAGCCAGGCGGGACAGCAAGAGGCCCAGTACTTC. It specifies CASSQAGQQEAQYF.

This clone has a handful of counts. A much bigger clone sits one base away, suggesting this may be a read error. V gene TRBV5-5 combines with J gene TRBJ2-7; D could derive from TRBD1 or TRBD2 (6 bases each). The CDR3 has 14 residues. From germline, CDR1 is SGHKS and CDR2 YYEKEE (reference sequence). CDR3 DNA: TGTGCCAGCAGCATGGCCCGGGGGCTCTACGAGCAGCACTTC. Translating it yields CASSMARGLYEQHF.

The chain couples TRBV5-1 to TRBJ1-1, with D tentatively TRBD1 (6 bases). Trimming cost V 3 bases and J 1 base, with 10 bases left between them. The germline V gene encodes CDR1 SGHRS and CDR2 YFSETQ. There are 14 residues in the CDR3. CDR3 loop: CASSWGGGNTEAFF. The DNA of the CDR3 is TGCGCCAGCAGCTGGGGGGGCGGGAACACTGAAGCTTTCTTT.

Points on this clone: Other DNA sequences in the same sample also yield this CDR3. The V call is TRBV28, the J call TRBJ2-7, with 12 bases aligning to TRBD1. V shed 3 bases and J 4 bases; nucleotides not matched to a gene: 4. Germline V gene lookup returns CDR1 MDHEN and CDR2 SYDVKM. This CDR3 region has 15 residues. In DNA, the CDR3 is TGTGCCAGCAGTTTGTGGGGACAGGGGGCATACGAGCAGTACTTC. This codes for CASSLWGQGAYEQYF.

This clone showed up many times. V gene TRBV9 combines with J gene TRBJ2-1; D gene unclear. The CDR3 runs 12 residues. V was trimmed by 4 bases and J by 8 bases, leaving 10 bases between them. CDR1 is SGDLS, CDR2 YYNGEE, per germline. The CDR3 loop reads CASSPSRDEQFF. DNA of the CDR3: TGTGCCAGCAGCCCAAGCCGCGATGAGCAGTTCTTC. Full variable domain (missing parts from reference TRBV9 and TRBJ2-1): DSGVTQTPKHLITATGQRVTLRCSPRSGDLSVYWYQQSLDQGLQFLIQYYNGEERAKGNILERFSAQQFPDLHSELNLSSLELGDSALYFCASSPSRDEQFFGPGTRLTVL.

This clone came up many times. This chain joins TRBV9 and TRBJ2-1, with 11 positions matching TRBD1. The germline V gene has CDR1 SGDLS and CDR2 YYNGEE. V lost 7 bases, J lost 3 bases, and 6 bases stayed unmatched. The CDR3 extends over 15 amino acids. The CDR3 nucleotides are TGTGCCAGCGGAACCGGGACAGGGGGCTACAATGAGCAGTTCTTC. This encodes CASGTGTGGYNEQFF.

This clone was observed at least ten times. A much larger clonotype is one base distant, so this may be a read error. At the DNA level, this CDR3 is encoded by other sequences in the same sample as well. The rearrangement links TRBV10-2 to TRBJ1-1; the D gene is possibly TRBD1 (6 bases). Germline V CDR1 and CDR2: WSHSY, SAAADI. The CDR3 runs 15 residues. Here the CDR3 reads CASVVDGQTNTEAFF. In nucleotides, the CDR3 is TGCGCCAGCGTGGTTGACGGACAGACGAACACTGAAGCATTCTTT.

Turning to this clone: At one end the junction does not follow the germline gene, possibly because of a read error. This chain uses TRBV24-1 with TRBJ2-5, with 10 bases that match TRBD2. Per the germline V gene, CDR1 is KGHDR and CDR2 is SFDVKD. There are 18 residues in the CDR3. DNA of the CDR3: TGTGCCACCAGTGATCCAGGACTAGCGGTAGGGTACCAAGAGACCCAGTATTTC. This sequence encodes CATSDPGLAVGYQETQYF.

For this clone: Distinct nucleotide sequences in the sample also encode this CDR3. J is TRBJ1-6 and V is TRBV6-1, with unresolved D. The length of the CDR3 is 14 residues. Germline V gene lookup returns CDR1 MNHNS and CDR2 SASEGT. V lost 6 bases and J 10 bases, leaving 16 bases between the germline ends. The CDR3 nucleotides read TGTGCCAGCAGGCCACTCCTCGCGTCGTCACCCCTCCACTTT. Its translation: CASRPLLASSPLHF.

In its sample, this clone was seen many times. V is TRBV7-2 and J is TRBJ2-5; D gene unclear. Germline V gene sequence: CDR1 SGHTA, CDR2 FQGNSA. Trimming left V 1 base short and J 5 bases short, with 5 bases between. The CDR3 has 12 amino acids. The CDR3 DNA reads as TGTGCCAGCAGCTTAGTTGAGGAGACCCAGTACTTC. It encodes CASSLVEETQYF.

The table lists this clone with a few counts. This chain uses TRBV7-9 with TRBJ1-2; D gene uncertain. V lost 4 bases, J lost 5 bases, and 14 bases lay in between. The CDR3 loop spans 14 amino acids. Germline CDR1 and CDR2: SEHNR and FQNEAQ (reference sequence). As DNA, the CDR3 is TGTGCCAGCAGCTCCCTTCGGCAGGAGTATGGCTACACCTTC. Encoded protein: CASSSLRQEYGYTF.

This clone was counted many times. The chain is built from TRBV10-3 and TRBJ2-3; no firm D call. V lost 2 bases and J lost 1, with 10 bases in between. The length of the CDR3 is 15 residues. Germline CDR1 is ENHRY and CDR2 is SYGVKD. This CDR3 reads CAISETSTGTDTQYF. In nucleotides, the CDR3 is TGTGCCATCAGTGAGACGTCTACGGGCACAGATACGCAGTATTTT.

There are many counts of this clone. This chain links TRBV6-2 or TRBV6-3 with TRBJ2-5, with a weak D call TRBD2 (6 bases). Trimming took off 2 bases at V and 5 bases at J, with 18 bases between the two ends. Germline CDR1 is MNHEY and CDR2 is SVGEGT. This CDR3 is 16 amino acids long. The CDR3 here is CASSYGLAEGWETQYF. DNA for the CDR3: TGTGCCAGCAGTTACGGGTTAGCGGAGGGGTGGGAGACCCAGTACTTC.

This clone was counted ten times or more. The V call is TRBV5-4, the J call TRBJ1-2; the D gene is possibly TRBD1 (5 bases). CDR3 size: 15 residues. V gave up 4 bases and J gave up 1 base, with 14 bases separating them. Germline V gives CDR1 SGHNT, CDR2 YYREEE (reference sequence). CDR3 in amino acids: CASSAPAGGNYGYTF. In DNA form, the CDR3 reads TGTGCCAGCAGCGCCCCGGCCGGGGGTAACTATGGCTACACCTTC.

This clone has ten or more counts. The V gene is TRBV4-2, the J gene TRBJ2-1; 10 bases line up with TRBD2. The V gene's germline CDR1 is LGHNA and CDR2 YNFKEQ. The junction had 4 bases not matched to a gene; V was cut back by 4 bases and J by 4 bases. This CDR3 spans 15 amino acids. The CDR3 DNA reads as TGTGCCAGCAGCCTCCGGACTAGCGGTTACAATGAGCAGTTCTTC. It is translated as CASSLRTSGYNEQFF.

This clone was seen more than once but under ten times. The rearrangement links TRBV2 to TRBJ2-3; TRBD1 agrees at 8 bases. V dropped 6 bases and J dropped 6; count of bases not matched to a gene: 8. Germline V lookup: CDR1 SNHLY, CDR2 FYNNEI. The CDR3 sequence is 14 residues long. The CDR3 sequence: CASSRDRMVDTQYF. The CDR3 coding sequence is TGTGCCAGCAGCCGGGACAGGATGGTGGATACGCAGTATTTT.

This clone was observed many times. No conserved phenylalanine or tryptophan is present at the end of the CDR3, so a read error is the likely explanation. The genes are TRBV30 and TRBJ2-2; D not resolved. Germline assignment: CDR1 GTSNPN and CDR2 SVGIG (reference sequence). The ends were cut back, 0 bases at V and 5 bases at J, with 10 bases in the middle. The CDR3 is made up of 14 amino acids. In nucleotides, the CDR3 is TGTGCCTGGAGTGTGGAATTGGATACCGGGGAGCTGTTTTCT. This sequence encodes CAWSVELDTGELFS.

This clone was seen at least ten times. The CDR3, as DNA: TGTGCCAGCAGCCCAGGACAGGGGGCCTCGTTAGGAGCTTTCTTT. Translating it yields CASSPGQGASLGAFF. This chain joins TRBV5-6 and TRBJ1-1; 11 nucleotides agree with TRBD1. CDR1 is SGHDT and CDR2 is YYEEEE in the germline V gene. The J segment lost 10 bases and the V segment lost 4 bases, leaving 12 bases of the junction unmatched. The CDR3 has 15 amino acids.

The table lists this clone with many counts. The rearrangement uses TRBV20-1 and TRBJ2-7, with no clear D. The V gene's germline CDR1 is DFQATT and CDR2 SNEGSKA (reference sequence). This CDR3 contains 13 residues. V was cut by 6 bases and J by 5 bases, with 17 bases left in between. The CDR3 protein is CSAYRASGHEQYF. The CDR3 DNA follows: TGCAGTGCATATCGAGCCTCCGGGCACGAGCAGTACTTC.

This clone has ten or more counts. The CDR3 loop is CASSSLTEFTDTQYF. The CDR3 nucleotides are TGTGCCAGCAGTTCCTTGACAGAGTTCACAGATACGCAGTATTTT. The rearrangement links TRBV6-1 to TRBJ2-3; possible D gene TRBD1, 5 bases. Trimming shortened V by 5 bases and J by 2 bases, and 14 bases separated the two germline ends. The germline V gene has CDR1 MNHNS and CDR2 SASEGT. The CDR3 consists of 15 residues.